The 31 T cell receptor beta chains below come from one sample, sequenced in a study of cytomegalovirus exposure and HLA in healthy donors. The PCR used 60 Vbeta and 13 Jbeta primers. Produced via immunoSEQ multiplex PCR; TCRdb's table is partial and in-frame only. The sample records 130,000 to 150,000 clones, roughly 80% being singletons. Sequenced: PBMCs. These receptors were obtained from a woman between 35 and 50 years old in good health and CMV-seropositive.

The CDR3 sequence: CASSYLDSQETQYF. The CDR3 DNA reads TGTGCCAGCAGTTACCTGGACAGCCAAGAGACCCAGTACTTC. V gene TRBV6-5 combines with J gene TRBJ2-5, with a possible D match to TRBD1 (6 bases). Per germline, CDR1 MNHEY and CDR2 SVGAGI. Trimming left V 2 bases short and J 1 base short, with 8 bases between. CDR3 length: 14 residues.

The chain combines TRBV6-6 with TRBJ1-5, with 9 bases matching TRBD1. V trimming: 6 bases; J trimming: 4 bases; junction bases outside the gene matches: 1. The CDR3 consists of 13 residues. From germline, CDR1 is MNHNY and CDR2 SVGAGI (reference sequence). The CDR3 spells CASRQGANQPQHF. The CDR3 DNA reads as TGTGCCAGCAGACAGGGGGCTAATCAGCCCCAGCATTTT.

This chain uses TRBV6-6 with TRBJ1-5; TRBD1 matches at 9 bases. V shed 7 bases and J 6 bases; nucleotides not matched to a gene: 4. The CDR3 contains 13 residues. Germline CDR1 reads MNHNY; CDR2 reads SVGAGI (reference sequence). CDR3: CASTTGGFQPQHF. The CDR3 DNA follows: TGTGCCAGCACTACAGGGGGCTTTCAGCCCCAGCATTTT.

A note on this clone: One junction end disagrees with the germline gene, perhaps due to a read error. The CDR3 sequence: CASSLWGDTRYF. In DNA, the CDR3 is TGCGCCAGCAGCTTGTGGGGAGATACGCGGTATTTT. The chain combines TRBV5-1 with TRBJ2-3; maybe TRBD2 (5 bases). The CDR3 spans 12 residues. The germline V gene encodes CDR1 SGHRS and CDR2 YFSETQ.

This rearrangement joins TRBV14 to TRBJ2-1; D call uncertain. This CDR3 is built from 11 residues. CDR1 is SGHDN, CDR2 FVKESK, per germline. V was trimmed by 4 bases and J by 6 bases, leaving 4 bases between them. The CDR3: CASSLLNEQFF. For the CDR3, the DNA is TGTGCCAGCAGCCTACTCAATGAGCAGTTCTTC.

V and J are TRBV7-6 and TRBJ2-1; D is undetermined. V was trimmed by 5 bases and J by 7 bases, leaving 15 bases between them. The CDR3 length is 14 residues. CDR1 is SGHVS and CDR2 is FNYEAQ in the germline V gene. The CDR3 nucleotides are TGTGCCAGCAGCACCCAAATGCTCGGGAATGAGCAGTTCTTC. This encodes CASSTQMLGNEQFF.

The chain joins TRBV9 to TRBJ1-2; D not resolved. V dropped 3 bases and J dropped 3 bases, with 6 bases sitting between them. The CDR3 spans 12 residues. The germline gives CDR1 SGDLS, CDR2 YYNGEE. The CDR3 region is CASSAEHYGYTF. The CDR3 nucleotides are TGTGCCAGCAGCGCCGAGCACTATGGCTACACCTTC.

The chain combines TRBV6-1 with TRBJ2-7; possible D gene TRBD1, 5 bases. Trimming left V 6 bases short and J 3 bases short, with 15 bases between. Germline V gene sequence: CDR1 MNHNS, CDR2 SASEGT. The CDR3 length is 14 residues. In DNA, the CDR3 is TGTGCCAGCAGGGATTATTTAGACAGCTACGAGCAGTACTTC. This codes for CASRDYLDSYEQYF.

The chain carries TRBV18 and TRBJ2-3, with 14 bases aligning to TRBD2. The CDR3 runs 16 residues. J was trimmed by 6 bases and V by 4 bases; bases with no gene match: 6. Looked up from germline, CDR1 is KGHSH and CDR2 is LQKENI. This CDR3 is CASSRGLAGAGDTQYF. The CDR3 DNA reads TGTGCCAGCTCACGGGGACTAGCGGGAGCGGGGGATACGCAGTATTTT.

This clone has just one count. The chain combines TRBV7-9 with TRBJ2-7, with D possibly matching TRBD1 (6 bases). The CDR3 is made up of 15 amino acids. Germline CDR1 reads SEHNR; CDR2 reads FQNEAQ (reference sequence). The germline V and J ends were trimmed by 5 bases and 5 bases, with 19 bases remaining between them. The CDR3 coding sequence is TGTGCCAGCAGCCCCGACGCGGCAGGGGTGAACGAGCAGTACTTC. Protein sequence: CASSPDAAGVNEQYF.

V gene TRBV28 combines with J gene TRBJ1-1, with D unresolved. V was clipped by 3 bases and J by 1 base, with 6 bases between them. The CDR3 spans 13 residues. The germline CDR1 and CDR2 sequences are MDHEN and SYDVKM. This chain's CDR3 is CASSFWANTEAFF. The CDR3 DNA is TGTGCCAGCAGTTTTTGGGCGAACACTGAAGCTTTCTTT.

This clone was detected a few times. The chain employs TRBV4-1 and TRBJ1-4, with TRBD1 identical over 7 bases. Trimming cost V 1 base and J 8 bases; bases outside gene matches: 7. From germline, CDR1 is MGHRA and CDR2 YSYEKL. The CDR3 has 15 amino acids. As DNA, the CDR3 is TGCGCCAGCAGCCAAGTTGGCAGGGGGTTAGAAAAACTGTTTTTT. This translates into CASSQVGRGLEKLFF.

V is TRBV4-1 and J is TRBJ1-1; D might be TRBD1 (6 bases). The germline gives CDR1 MGHRA, CDR2 YSYEKL. The CDR3 runs 14 residues. The germline V and J ends were trimmed by 6 bases and 1 base, with 12 bases remaining between them. The CDR3 loop is CASSRQAGNTEAFF. CDR3 DNA: TGCGCCAGCAGTAGACAGGCTGGGAACACTGAAGCTTTCTTT.

The genes are TRBV10-3 and TRBJ1-2; 7 bases agree with TRBD1. Unmatched junction bases numbered 7, after V lost 3 bases and J lost 6 bases. The germline V gene encodes CDR1 ENHRY and CDR2 SYGVKD. CDR3 length: 14 residues. The CDR3 DNA sequence: TGTGCCATCAGTGAAGACAGGGCCTGGGATGGCTACACCTTC. This codes for CAISEDRAWDGYTF.

The chain combines TRBV6-1 with TRBJ2-3; D not resolved. V was shortened by 6 bases and J by 6 bases, with 13 bases between the two germline ends. The V gene's germline CDR1 is MNHNS and CDR2 SASEGT. The CDR3 covers 13 residues. The CDR3 bases are TGTGCCAGCAGCCTTCGGGTCTCGGATACGCAGTATTTT. This gives the protein CASSLRVSDTQYF.

The chain has TRBV5-4 and TRBJ2-5; TRBD1 aligns across 9 bases. Germline V gene sequence: CDR1 SGHNT, CDR2 YYREEE (reference sequence). J was trimmed by 3 bases and V by 2 bases; bases with no gene match: 8. The CDR3 contains 16 residues. DNA for the CDR3: TGTGCCAGCAGCTTTTCCATAACAGGGGGCGAAGAGACCCAGTACTTC. Its translation: CASSFSITGGEETQYF.

This clone was seen a single time. V gene TRBV28 combines with J gene TRBJ2-3; TRBD1 matches at 7 bases. Germline CDR1 and CDR2: MDHEN and SYDVKM. V shed 6 bases and J 1 base; nucleotides not matched to a gene: 4. The CDR3 has 14 amino acids. CDR3 in amino acids: CASSEQGRTDTQYF. In nucleotides, the CDR3 is TGTGCCAGCAGCGAACAGGGGCGCACAGATACGCAGTATTTT.

V gene TRBV18 combines with J gene TRBJ2-7, with 9 nucleotides matching TRBD2. CDR3 length equals 16 residues. Per germline, CDR1 KGHSH and CDR2 LQKENI. The J segment lost 5 bases and the V segment lost 1 base, leaving 9 bases of the junction unmatched. The CDR3 DNA is TGTGCCAGCTCACCACTCTCGCGGGGGGGCTGGGACGAGCAGTACTTC. Translation gives CASSPLSRGGWDEQYF.

The V and J genes are TRBV12-5 and TRBJ2-5; 13 positions match TRBD2. Germline assignment: CDR1 LGHNT and CDR2 FRNRAP. This CDR3 has 17 amino acids. V trimming: 6 bases; J trimming: 2 bases; junction bases outside the gene matches: 9. The CDR3 loop reads CASGRGTSGTNQETQYF. CDR3 in DNA: TGTGCTAGTGGCCGTGGGACTAGCGGGACTAATCAAGAGACCCAGTACTTC.

In this sample, this clone turned up once. The chain employs TRBV9 and TRBJ2-1, with TRBD2 matching 7 bases. The CDR3 totals 15 residues. Germline V gene data show CDR1 as SGDLS and CDR2 as YYNGEE. Trimming at V came to 0 bases and at J to 5 bases, leaving 5 bases not matched to a gene. For the CDR3, the DNA is TGTGCCAGCAGCGTAGGGGGGGGGACGAACAATGAGCAGTTCTTC. It translates to CASSVGGGTNNEQFF.

The V and J genes are TRBV7-9 and TRBJ2-7, with 8 bases that match TRBD1. This CDR3 comprises 15 residues. J lost 7 bases, V lost 5 bases, and 13 bases had no gene match. Germline-derived CDR1 and CDR2 are SEHNR and FQNEAQ (reference sequence). The CDR3 nucleotides read TGTGCCAGCAGCCTTGGGACAGGCTATTCCAGGGAGCAGTACTTC. Translating it yields CASSLGTGYSREQYF.

The V and J genes are TRBV6-5 and TRBJ2-2; possibly TRBD2 for D (5 bases). The CDR3 extends over 15 amino acids. The V end lost 2 bases, the J end lost 3 bases, and 10 bases lay between the germline ends. Germline-derived CDR1 and CDR2 are MNHEY and SVGAGI. CDR3 loop: CASSYRAGHTGELFF. CDR3 bases: TGTGCCAGCAGTTACCGGGCGGGTCACACCGGGGAGCTGTTTTTT.

This chain connects TRBV19 to TRBJ2-3, with 12 positions matching TRBD2. V shed 5 bases and J 0 bases; nucleotides not matched to a gene: 9. CDR1 and CDR2 from the germline V gene are LNHDA and SQIVND (reference sequence). The CDR3 runs 18 residues. In DNA, the CDR3 is TGTGCCAGTAGTTCCACTAGCGGGGGGTACACTAGCACAGATACGCAGTATTTT. Translation gives CASSSTSGGYTSTDTQYF. The variable domain in full, with the rest retrieved from reference TRBV19 and TRBJ2-3, is DGGITQSPKYLFRKEGQNVTLSCEQNLNHDAMYWYRQDPGQGLRLIYYSQIVNDFQKGDIAEGYSVSREKKESFPLTVTSAQKNPTAFYLCASSSTSGGYTSTDTQYFGPGTRLTVL.

The J gene is TRBJ2-3, the V gene TRBV2; 14 bases match TRBD2. V shed 6 bases and J 2 bases; nucleotides not matched to a gene: 7. Germline assignment: CDR1 SNHLY and CDR2 FYNNEI. This CDR3 is built from 17 residues. DNA of the CDR3: TGTGCCAGCAGCCGCTGGACTAGCGGGGGGAACACAGATACGCAGTATTTT. Its protein product is CASSRWTSGGNTDTQYF.

The chain has TRBV4-2 and TRBJ2-3; 8 bases map to TRBD2. In germline, CDR1 is LGHNA, CDR2 YNFKEQ. The length of the CDR3 is 16 residues. The trim removed 0 bases at V and 3 bases at J, leaving 5 bases unmatched. The CDR3: CASSQEGTSITDTQYF. The CDR3 coding sequence is TGTGCCAGCAGCCAAGAAGGGACTAGTATTACAGATACGCAGTATTTT.

This clone was detected only a few times. The chain combines TRBV6-1 with TRBJ1-2; 9 bases align to TRBD1. This CDR3 spans 12 amino acids. Germline lookup yields CDR1 MNHNS and CDR2 SASEGT. Trimming removed 7 bases from V and 7 bases from J; junction bases left unmatched: 4. Here the CDR3 DNA reads TGTGCCAGCACCAAGGACAGGGGTGGCTACACCTTC. Its translation: CASTKDRGGYTF.

The chain carries TRBV9 and TRBJ2-2; 12 bases are a match to TRBD2. Germline V gene lookup returns CDR1 SGDLS and CDR2 YYNGEE. This CDR3 contains 16 residues. The trim removed 3 bases at V and 6 bases at J, leaving 6 bases unmatched. The CDR3 loop reads CASSGHGLAGSGELFF. CDR3 nucleotide sequence: TGTGCCAGCAGCGGACACGGACTAGCGGGGTCCGGGGAGCTGTTTTTT.

The table lists this clone with a few counts. V is TRBV2 and J is TRBJ1-1; possible D gene TRBD1, 6 bases. The germline gives CDR1 SNHLY, CDR2 FYNNEI. The CDR3 runs 14 residues. V lost 7 bases to trimming and J lost 2 bases, with 14 bases between them. In nucleotides, the CDR3 is TGTGCCAGCATTTCGACAGGCTATAACACTGAAGCTTTCTTT. It translates to CASISTGYNTEAFF.

The V call is TRBV11-2, the J call TRBJ2-2; 13 nucleotides line up with TRBD2. The CDR3 contains 19 residues. The germline V gene encodes CDR1 SGHAT and CDR2 FQNNGV. With V trimmed by 1 base and J by 3 bases, 8 bases remained unmatched. The CDR3 is CASSLVEVGLAGYTGELFF. As DNA, the CDR3 is TGTGCCAGCAGCTTAGTTGAGGTGGGACTAGCGGGATACACCGGGGAGCTGTTTTTT.

This chain connects TRBV28 to TRBJ1-3; weak D call: TRBD1 (5 bases). The CDR3 is 15 amino acids. The germline gives CDR1 MDHEN, CDR2 SYDVKM. Between the trimmed V and J ends, which lost 3 bases and 4 bases, there was a span of 13 bases. In nucleotides, the CDR3 is TGTGCCAGCAGTTTTCGGGGGACGAGGGGAAACACCATATATTTT. It is translated as CASSFRGTRGNTIYF.

This chain uses TRBV7-9 with TRBJ2-2, with D possibly matching TRBD2 (6 bases). The V gene's germline CDR1 is SEHNR and CDR2 FQNEAQ (reference sequence). This CDR3 is built from 16 residues. Trimming shortened V by 6 bases and J by 0 bases, and 14 bases separated the two germline ends. The CDR3 region has the DNA TGTGCCAGCAGGCCCGGGGCGGGGACGAACACCGGGGAGCTGTTTTTT. This gives the protein CASRPGAGTNTGELFF.